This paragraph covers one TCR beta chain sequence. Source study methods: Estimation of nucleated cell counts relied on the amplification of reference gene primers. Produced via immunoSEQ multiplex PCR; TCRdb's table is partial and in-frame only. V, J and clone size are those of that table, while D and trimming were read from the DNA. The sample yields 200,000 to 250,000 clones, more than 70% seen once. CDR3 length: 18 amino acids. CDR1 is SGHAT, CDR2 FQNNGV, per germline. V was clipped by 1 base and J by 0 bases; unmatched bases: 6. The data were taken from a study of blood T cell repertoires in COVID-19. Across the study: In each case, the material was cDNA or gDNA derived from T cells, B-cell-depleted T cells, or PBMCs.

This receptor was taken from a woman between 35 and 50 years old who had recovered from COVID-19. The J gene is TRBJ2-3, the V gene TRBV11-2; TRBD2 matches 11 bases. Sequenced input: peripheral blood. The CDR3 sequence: CASSLVATSGASTDTQYF. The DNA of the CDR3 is TGTGCCAGCAGCTTAGTCGCGACTAGCGGGGCTAGCACAGATACGCAGTATTTT.